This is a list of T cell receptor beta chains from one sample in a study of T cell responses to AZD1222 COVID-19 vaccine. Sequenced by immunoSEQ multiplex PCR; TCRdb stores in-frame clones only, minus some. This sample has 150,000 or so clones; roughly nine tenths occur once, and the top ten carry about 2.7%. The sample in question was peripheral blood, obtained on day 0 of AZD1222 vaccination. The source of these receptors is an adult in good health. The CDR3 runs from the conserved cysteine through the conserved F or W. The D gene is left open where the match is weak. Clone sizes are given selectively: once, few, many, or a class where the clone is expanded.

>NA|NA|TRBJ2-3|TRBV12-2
CASRPDRGLGTDTQYF
TGTGCAAGTCGCCCGGACAGGGGGCTAGGCACAGATACGCAGTATTTT
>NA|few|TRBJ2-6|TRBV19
CASSMRGANVLTF
TGTGCCAGTAGTATGCGAGGGGCCAACGTCCTGACTTTC
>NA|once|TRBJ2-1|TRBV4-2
CASSQTGSNEQFF
TGTGCCAGCAGCCAAACCGGCTCCAATGAGCAGTTCTTC
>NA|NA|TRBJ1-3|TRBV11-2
CASSVYSAGNTIYF
TGTGCCAGCAGCGTTTACAGCGCTGGAAACACCATATATTTT
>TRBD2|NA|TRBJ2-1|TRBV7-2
CASSPVLSPSGGQFF
TGTGCCAGCAGCCCTGTACTAAGCCCGAGCGGGGGACAGTTCTTC
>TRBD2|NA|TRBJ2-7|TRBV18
CASSPPGLAGPYEQYF
TGTGCCAGCTCACCCCCGGGACTAGCGGGACCCTACGAGCAGTACTTC
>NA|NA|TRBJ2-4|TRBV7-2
CASSLAPGDIQYF
TGTGCCAGCAGCTTAGCGCCTGGGGACATTCAGTACTTC
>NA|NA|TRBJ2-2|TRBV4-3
CASSPQTWFTGELFF
TGCGCCAGCAGCCCCCAGACTTGGTTCACCGGGGAGCTGTTTTTT
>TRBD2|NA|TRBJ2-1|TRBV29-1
CSGEAGGPLGNEQFF
TGCAGCGGGGAGGCGGGAGGGCCGCTCGGCAATGAGCAGTTCTTC
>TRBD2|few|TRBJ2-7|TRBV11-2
CASSLGRGFRSEQYF
TGTGCCAGCAGCTTAGGGCGGGGGTTTAGGTCCGAGCAGTACTTC
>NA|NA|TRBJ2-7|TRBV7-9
CASSFGGRGHYEQYF
TGTGCCAGCAGCTTCGGGGGGCGCGGGCACTACGAGCAGTACTTC
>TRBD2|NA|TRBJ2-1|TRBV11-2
CASSRRTSGGYNEQFF
TGTGCCAGCAGCCGGCGGACTAGCGGGGGGTACAATGAGCAGTTCTTC
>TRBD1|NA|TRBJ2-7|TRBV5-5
CASSFNRDSSYEQYF
TGTGCCAGCAGCTTCAACCGGGACAGTTCCTACGAGCAGTACTTC
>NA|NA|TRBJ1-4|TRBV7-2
CASSIRERDEKLFF
TGTGCCAGCAGCATCAGGGAGAGGGATGAAAAACTGTTTTTT
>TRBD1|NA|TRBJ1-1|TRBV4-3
CASSQDSGGQGFAEAFF
TGCGCCAGCAGCCAAGATAGTGGAGGACAGGGGTTCGCTGAAGCTTTCTTT
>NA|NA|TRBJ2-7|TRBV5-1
CASSFDSRPYEQYF
TGCGCCAGCAGCTTCGACAGCAGACCCTACGAGCAGTACTTC
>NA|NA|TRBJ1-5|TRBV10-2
CASSIQSNQPQHF
TGCGCCAGCAGCATACAAAGCAATCAGCCCCAGCATTTT
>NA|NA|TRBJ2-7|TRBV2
CASSSGQSYEQYF
TGTGCCAGCAGCTCTGGACAGTCCTACGAGCAGTACTTC
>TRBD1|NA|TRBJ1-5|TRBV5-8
CASSLAGDRENQPQHF
TGTGCCAGCAGCTTGGCGGGGGACAGGGAAAATCAGCCCCAGCATTTT
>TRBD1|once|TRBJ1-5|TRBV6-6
CASSRGPWQEDQPQHF
TGTGCCAGCAGCAGGGGGCCGTGGCAGGAGGATCAGCCCCAGCATTTT
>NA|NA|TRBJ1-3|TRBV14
CASSPLGGLSGNTIYF
TGTGCCAGCAGCCCCTTAGGGGGTCTCTCCGGAAACACCATATATTTT
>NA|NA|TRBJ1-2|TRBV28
CASSNREFGRGYTF
TGTGCCAGCAGTAACAGGGAATTCGGTCGTGGCTACACCTTC
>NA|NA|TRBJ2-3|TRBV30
CAWSGRRARTDTQYF
TGTGCCTGGAGTGGCCGGAGGGCGCGCACAGATACGCAGTATTTT
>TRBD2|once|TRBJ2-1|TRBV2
CASSEEGLVIIEQFF
TGTGCCAGCAGTGAAGAGGGACTAGTGATTATTGAGCAGTTCTTC
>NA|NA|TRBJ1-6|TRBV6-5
CASSSDLLYNSPLHF
TGTGCCAGCAGTTCAGATCTCCTCTATAATTCACCCCTCCACTTT
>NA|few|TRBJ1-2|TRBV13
CASSSRGGEPHGYTF
TGTGCCAGCAGCTCACGGGGGGGAGAGCCTCATGGCTACACCTTC
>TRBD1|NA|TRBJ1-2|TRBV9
CASSVGNRGTDGYTF
TGTGCCAGCAGCGTAGGGAACAGGGGAACGGATGGCTACACCTTC
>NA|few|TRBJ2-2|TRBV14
CASSLEGTGELFF
TGTGCCAGCAGCCTCGAAGGGACCGGGGAGCTGTTTTTT
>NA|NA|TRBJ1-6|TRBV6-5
CASSYSGAGGSPLHF
TGTGCCAGCAGTTACTCGGGGGCCGGGGGCTCACCCCTCCACTTT
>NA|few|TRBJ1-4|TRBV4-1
CASSPSPNGEKLFF
TGCGCCAGCAGCCCATCTCCTAACGGAGAAAAACTGTTTTTT
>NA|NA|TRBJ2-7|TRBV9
CASSPGALGEQYF
TGTGCCAGCAGCCCCGGGGCTCTTGGGGAGCAGTACTTC
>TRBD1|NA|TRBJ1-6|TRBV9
CASSVETGVYNSPLHF
TGTGCCAGCAGCGTAGAGACAGGGGTGTATAATTCACCCCTCCACTTT
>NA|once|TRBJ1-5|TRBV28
CASRSGTKNSNQPQHF
TGTGCCAGCAGAAGCGGGACAAAAAATAGCAATCAGCCCCAGCATTTT
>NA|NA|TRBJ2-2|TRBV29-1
CSSSGPEGNTGELFF
TGCAGTTCCTCGGGACCCGAAGGGAACACCGGGGAGCTGTTTTTT
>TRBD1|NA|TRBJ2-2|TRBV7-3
CASSTQGRGAGELFF
TGTGCCAGCAGCACACAGGGGAGAGGTGCCGGGGAGCTGTTTTTT
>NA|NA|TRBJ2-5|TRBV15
CATSVGGTETQYF
TGTGCCACCAGCGTTGGCGGGACGGAGACCCAGTACTTC
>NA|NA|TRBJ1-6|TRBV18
CASSRIDTSGGGSPLHF
TGTGCCAGCTCACGCATCGATACGTCGGGGGGTGGGTCACCCCTCCACTTT
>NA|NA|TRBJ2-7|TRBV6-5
CASRTGVWPYEQYF
TGTGCCAGCAGGACAGGAGTTTGGCCCTACGAGCAGTACTTC
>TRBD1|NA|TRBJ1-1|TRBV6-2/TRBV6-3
CASSPLTGFNEKAFF
TGTGCCAGCAGCCCCTTGACAGGGTTCAATGAAAAAGCTTTCTTT
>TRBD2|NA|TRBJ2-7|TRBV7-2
CASSFPSGSSYEQYF
TGTGCCAGCAGCTTTCCTAGCGGGAGCTCCTACGAGCAGTACTTC
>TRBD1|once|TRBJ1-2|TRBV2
CASRTGGGGYTF
TGTGCCAGCAGGACAGGGGGCGGTGGCTACACCTTC
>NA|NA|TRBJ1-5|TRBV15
CATSMDRSNQPQHF
TGTGCCACCAGCATGGACAGAAGCAATCAGCCCCAGCATTTT
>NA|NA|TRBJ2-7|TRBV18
CASSSGTAGYEQYF
TGTGCCAGCTCTTCCGGGACCGCGGGCTACGAGCAGTACTTC
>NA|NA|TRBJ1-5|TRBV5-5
CASSRIGGLQPQHF
TGTGCCAGCAGCCGGATTGGGGGGCTCCAGCCCCAGCATTTT
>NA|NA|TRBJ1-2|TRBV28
CASSSTGTLYGYTF
TGTGCCAGCAGTTCGACAGGAACCCTCTATGGCTACACCTTC
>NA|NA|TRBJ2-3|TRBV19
CASSIRYRGSSTDTQYF
TGTGCCAGTAGTATAAGGTACCGTGGATCAAGCACAGATACGCAGTATTTT
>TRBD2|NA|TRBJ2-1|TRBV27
CASSLKPGLAGVTYNEQFF
TGTGCCAGCAGTCTCAAACCGGGACTAGCGGGAGTTACCTACAATGAGCAGTTCTTC
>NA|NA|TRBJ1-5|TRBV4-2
CASSQDNWGNQPQHF
TGTGCCAGCAGCCAAGACAATTGGGGGAATCAGCCCCAGCATTTT
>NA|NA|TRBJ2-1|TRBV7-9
CASSSTYADSYEQFF
TGTGCCAGCAGCTCAACTTACGCAGATTCGTATGAGCAGTTCTTC
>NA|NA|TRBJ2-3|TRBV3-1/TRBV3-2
CASSQDAGASTDTQYF
TGTGCCAGCAGCCAAGATGCAGGTGCTAGCACAGATACGCAGTATTTT
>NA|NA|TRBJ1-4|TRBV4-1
CASSHPQGPPRGKLFF
TGCGCCAGCAGCCACCCTCAAGGCCCCCCGAGGGGAAAACTGTTTTTT